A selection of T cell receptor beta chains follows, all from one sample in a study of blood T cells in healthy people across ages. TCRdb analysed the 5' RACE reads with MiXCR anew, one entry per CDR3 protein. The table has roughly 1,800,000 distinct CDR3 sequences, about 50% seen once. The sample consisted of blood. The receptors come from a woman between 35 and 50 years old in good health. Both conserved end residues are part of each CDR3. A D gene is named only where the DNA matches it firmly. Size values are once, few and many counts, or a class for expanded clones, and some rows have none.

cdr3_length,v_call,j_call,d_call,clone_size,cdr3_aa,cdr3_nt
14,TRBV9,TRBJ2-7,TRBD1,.,CASSPSTGGTEQYF,TGTGCCAGCAGCCCATCGACAGGGGGGACCGAGCAGTACTTC
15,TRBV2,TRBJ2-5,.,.,CASSEVGHFQETQYF,TGTGCCAGCAGTGAAGTGGGGCACTTCCAAGAGACCCAGTACTTC
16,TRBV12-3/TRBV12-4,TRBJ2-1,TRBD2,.,CASSPGTSGSHNEQFF,TGTGCCAGCAGCCCTGGGACTAGCGGGAGTCACAATGAGCAGTTCTTC
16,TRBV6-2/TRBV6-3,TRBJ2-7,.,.,CASSTIRQSSLYEQYF,TGTGCCAGCAGTACCATCAGACAGTCTTCCCTTTACGAGCAGTACTTC
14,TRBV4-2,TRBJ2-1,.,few,CASNQPGSPNEQFF,TGTGCCAGCAACCAGCCGGGGTCCCCCAATGAGCAGTTCTTC
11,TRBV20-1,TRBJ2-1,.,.,CSPIRYNEQFF,TGCAGTCCCATAAGGTACAATGAGCAGTTCTTC
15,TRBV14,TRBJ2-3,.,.,CASSQGRGVRDTQYF,TGTGCCAGCAGCCAAGGCAGGGGGGTCAGAGATACGCAGTATTTT
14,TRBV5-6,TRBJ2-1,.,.,CASSSLDNSDEQFF,TGTGCCAGCAGCTCACTCGATAATAGCGATGAGCAGTTCTTC
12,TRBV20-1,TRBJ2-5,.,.,CSATIMEETQYF,TGCAGTGCCACGATCATGGAGGAGACCCAGTACTTC
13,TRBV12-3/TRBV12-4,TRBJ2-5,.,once,CASTPQVGRTQYF,TGTGCCAGCACCCCTCAGGTCGGACGGACCCAGTACTTC
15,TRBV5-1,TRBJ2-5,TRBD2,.,CASSLGLAVRETQYF,TGCGCCAGCAGCTTGGGACTAGCAGTGCGAGAGACCCAGTACTTC
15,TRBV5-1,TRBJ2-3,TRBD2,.,CASSLPGGAADTQYF,TGCGCCAGCAGCTTGCCCGGGGGGGCCGCAGATACGCAGTATTTT
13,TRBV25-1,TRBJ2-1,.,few,CASSDISYNEQFF,TGTGCCAGCAGTGATATCTCGTACAATGAGCAGTTCTTC
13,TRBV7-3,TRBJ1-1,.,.,CASSTHREGEAFF,TGTGCCAGCAGCACCCACAGGGAGGGGGAAGCTTTCTTT
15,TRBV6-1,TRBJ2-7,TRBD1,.,CASSELETGVYEQYF,TGTGCCAGCAGCGAGTTGGAGACAGGGGTCTACGAGCAGTACTTC
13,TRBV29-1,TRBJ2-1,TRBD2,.,CSVERTSGGAQFF,TGCAGCGTTGAAAGGACTAGCGGGGGGGCCCAGTTCTTC
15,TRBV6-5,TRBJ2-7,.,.,CASSYNAKGPYEQYF,TGTGCCAGCAGTTACAACGCAAAAGGCCCCTACGAGCAGTACTTC
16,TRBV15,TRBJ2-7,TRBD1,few,CATSSPRDRVTYEQYF,TGTGCCACCAGCAGCCCCCGGGACAGGGTGACCTACGAGCAGTACTTC
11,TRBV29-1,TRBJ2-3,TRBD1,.,CSVGQGVAQYF,TGCAGCGTCGGACAGGGCGTCGCGCAGTATTTT
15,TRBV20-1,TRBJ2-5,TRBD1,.,CSARDPGQGGGEQYF,TGCAGTGCTAGAGATCCGGGACAGGGTGGGGGTGAGCAGTACTTC
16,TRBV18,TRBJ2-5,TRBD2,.,CASSPPTSGPSRAQYF,TGTGCCAGCTCGCCCCCGACTAGCGGGCCCTCCCGGGCCCAGTACTTC
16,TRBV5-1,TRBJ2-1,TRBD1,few,CASSLRVGTGTVEQFF,TGCGCCAGCAGCCTGAGGGTTGGGACAGGGACGGTTGAGCAGTTCTTC
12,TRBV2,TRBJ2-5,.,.,CASRAWGETQYF,TGTGCCAGCAGGGCCTGGGGAGAGACCCAGTACTTC
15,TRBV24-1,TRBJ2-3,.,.,CATSDSREVSDTQYF,TGTGCCACCAGTGATTCCAGGGAAGTATCAGATACGCAGTATTTT
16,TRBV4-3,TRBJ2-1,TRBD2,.,CASSRVMGGSYNEQFF,TGCGCCAGCAGCCGAGTAATGGGGGGGAGCTACAATGAGCAGTTCTTC
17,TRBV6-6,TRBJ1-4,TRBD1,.,CASRTGQGAHLNEKLFF,TGTGCCAGCAGGACGGGACAGGGGGCGCATCTTAATGAAAAACTGTTTTTT
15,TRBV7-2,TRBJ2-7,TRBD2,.,CASRSGLAGVYDQYF,TGTGCCAGCAGATCCGGACTAGCGGGGGTCTACGATCAGTACTTC
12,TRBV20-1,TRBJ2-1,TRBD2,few,CSASGGADEQFF,TGCAGTGCTAGCGGGGGGGCTGATGAGCAGTTCTTC
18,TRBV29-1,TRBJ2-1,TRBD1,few,CSVEERLGQGSVDNEQFF,TGCAGCGTTGAAGAGCGCCTGGGACAGGGAAGCGTGGACAATGAGCAGTTCTTC
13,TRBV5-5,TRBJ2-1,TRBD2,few,CASSPSGNNEQFF,TGTGCCAGCAGCCCCAGCGGGAACAATGAGCAGTTCTTC
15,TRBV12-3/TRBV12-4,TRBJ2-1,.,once,CASSPPDSHYNEQFF,TGTGCCAGCAGTCCGCCGGACAGCCATTACAATGAGCAGTTCTTC
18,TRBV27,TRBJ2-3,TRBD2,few,CASSPGFSGGPSTDTQYF,TGTGCCAGCAGTCCAGGGTTTAGCGGGGGGCCGAGCACAGATACGCAGTATTTT
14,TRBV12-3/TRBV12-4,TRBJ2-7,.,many,CASSPGGGVYEQYF,TGTGCCAGCAGTCCCGGGGGCGGGGTTTACGAGCAGTACTTC
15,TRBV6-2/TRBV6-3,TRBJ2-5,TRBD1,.,CASSYATGGQKTQYF,TGTGCCAGCAGTTACGCGACAGGGGGACAAAAGACCCAGTACTTC
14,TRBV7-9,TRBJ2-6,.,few,CASSFVTGANVLTF,TGTGCCAGCAGCTTTGTCACTGGGGCCAACGTCCTGACTTTC
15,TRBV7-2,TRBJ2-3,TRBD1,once,CASRNRGLRSDTQYF,TGCGCCAGCAGAAACAGGGGGTTGAGGTCGGATACGCAGTATTTT
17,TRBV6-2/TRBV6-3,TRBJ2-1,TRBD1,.,CASTKGGQGRFYNEQFF,TGTGCCAGCACAAAAGGGGGACAGGGGCGTTTCTACAATGAGCAGTTCTTC
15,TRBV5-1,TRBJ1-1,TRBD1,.,CASSHGQVLNTEAFF,TGCGCCAGCAGCCACGGACAGGTTCTGAACACTGAAGCTTTCTTT
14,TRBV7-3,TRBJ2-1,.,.,CASSLPGFYNEQFF,TGTGCCAGCAGCTTGCCAGGTTTCTACAATGAGCAGTTCTTC
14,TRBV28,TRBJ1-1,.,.,CASRFADGNTEAFF,TGTGCCAGCAGGTTCGCTGACGGGAACACTGAAGCTTTCTTT
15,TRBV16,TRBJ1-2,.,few,CASSQLPGPSYGYTF,TGTGCCAGCAGCCAACTTCCGGGGCCTTCATATGGCTACACCTTC
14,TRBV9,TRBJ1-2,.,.,CASSVGRGTGGYTF,TGTGCCAGCAGCGTAGGGAGGGGGACCGGTGGCTACACCTTC
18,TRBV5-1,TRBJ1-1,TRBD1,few,CASSAASPGTGLNTEAFF,TGCGCCAGCAGCGCGGCAAGTCCCGGGACAGGGTTGAACACTGAAGCTTTCTTT
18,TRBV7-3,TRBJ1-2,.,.,CASSLLGAGKGINYGYTF,TGTGCCAGCAGCCTCCTGGGGGCAGGGAAAGGCATAAACTATGGCTACACCTTC
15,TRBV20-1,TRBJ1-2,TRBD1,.,CSARVRDRGPYGYTF,TGCAGTGCTAGAGTTAGGGACAGAGGTCCCTACGGCTACACCTTC
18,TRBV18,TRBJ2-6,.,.,CASSPQTALSSGANVLTF,TGTGCCAGCTCACCACAGACAGCCCTAAGCTCTGGGGCCAACGTCCTGACTTTC
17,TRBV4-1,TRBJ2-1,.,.,CASSQELAGNDYNEQFF,TGCGCCAGCAGCCAAGAACTAGCCGGCAACGATTACAATGAGCAGTTCTTC
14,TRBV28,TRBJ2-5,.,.,CASNSRGNQETQYF,TGTGCCAGCAATTCACGGGGGAACCAAGAGACCCAGTACTTC
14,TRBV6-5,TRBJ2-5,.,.,CASKGQLYQETQYF,TGTGCCAGCAAGGGGCAGCTGTATCAAGAGACCCAGTACTTC
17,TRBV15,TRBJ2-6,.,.,CATSRGEWVSGANVLTF,TGTGCCACCAGCAGAGGAGAGTGGGTCTCTGGGGCCAACGTCCTGACTTTC
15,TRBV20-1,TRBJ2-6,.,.,CSATQGLSGANVLTF,TGCAGTGCTACACAGGGACTGTCTGGGGCCAACGTCCTGACTTTC
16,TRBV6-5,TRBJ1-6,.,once,CASSWETASYNSPLHF,TGTGCCAGCAGTTGGGAAACAGCCTCCTATAATTCACCCCTCCACTTT
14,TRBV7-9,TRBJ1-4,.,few,CASSFTGAGEKLFF,TGTGCCAGCAGCTTCACTGGGGCGGGAGAAAAACTGTTTTTT
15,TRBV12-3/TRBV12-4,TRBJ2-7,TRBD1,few,CASSSWGTGSNEQYF,TGTGCCAGCAGTTCTTGGGGGACAGGGAGTAACGAGCAGTACTTC
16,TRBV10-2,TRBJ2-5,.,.,CASSEVRTALQETQYF,TGCGCCAGCAGTGAGGTTAGAACGGCTCTTCAAGAGACCCAGTACTTC
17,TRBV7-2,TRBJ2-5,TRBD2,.,CASSSGTSGGAQETQYF,TGTGCCAGCAGCTCCGGGACTAGCGGGGGGGCCCAAGAGACCCAGTACTTC
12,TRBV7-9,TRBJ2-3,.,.,CASSRTEDTQYF,TGTGCCAGCAGCCGGACAGAAGATACGCAGTATTTT
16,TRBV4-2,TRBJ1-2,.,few,CASSQSHSLDNYGYTF,TGTGCCAGCAGCCAATCCCACAGTTTAGATAACTATGGCTACACCTTC
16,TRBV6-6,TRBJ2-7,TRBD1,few,CASSSFRDRVPYEQYF,TGTGCCAGCAGCTCGTTCCGGGACAGGGTCCCCTACGAGCAGTACTTC